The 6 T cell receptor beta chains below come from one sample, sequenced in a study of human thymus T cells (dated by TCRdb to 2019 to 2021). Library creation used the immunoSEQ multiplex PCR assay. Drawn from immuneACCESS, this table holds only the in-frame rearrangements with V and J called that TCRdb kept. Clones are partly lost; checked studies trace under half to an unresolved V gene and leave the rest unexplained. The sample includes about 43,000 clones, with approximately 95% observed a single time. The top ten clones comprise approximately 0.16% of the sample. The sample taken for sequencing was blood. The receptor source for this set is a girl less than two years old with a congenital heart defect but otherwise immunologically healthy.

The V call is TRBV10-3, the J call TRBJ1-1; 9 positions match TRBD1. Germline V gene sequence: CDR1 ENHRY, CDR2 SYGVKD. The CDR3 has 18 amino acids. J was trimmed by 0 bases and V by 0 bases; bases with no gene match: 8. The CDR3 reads CAISESWTGALMNTEAFF. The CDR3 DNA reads TGTGCCATCAGTGAGTCCTGGACAGGGGCCTTAATGAACACTGAAGCTTTCTTT.

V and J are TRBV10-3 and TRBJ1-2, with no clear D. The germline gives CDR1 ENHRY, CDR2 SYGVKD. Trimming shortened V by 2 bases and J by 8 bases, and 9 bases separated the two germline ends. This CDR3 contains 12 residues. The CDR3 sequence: CAISEVWQGYTF. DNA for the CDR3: TGTGCCATCAGTGAGGTCTGGCAGGGCTACACCTTC.

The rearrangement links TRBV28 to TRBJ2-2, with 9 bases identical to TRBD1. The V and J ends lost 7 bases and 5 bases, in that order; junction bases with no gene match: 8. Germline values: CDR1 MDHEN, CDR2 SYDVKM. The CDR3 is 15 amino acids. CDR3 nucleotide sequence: TGTGCCAGCAAGGGGTTACAGGGGGCGACCGGGGAGCTGTTTTTT. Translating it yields CASKGLQGATGELFF.

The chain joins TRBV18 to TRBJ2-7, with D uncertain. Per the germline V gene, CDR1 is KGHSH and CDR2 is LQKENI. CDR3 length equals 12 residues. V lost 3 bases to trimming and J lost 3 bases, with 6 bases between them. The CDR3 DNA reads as TGTGCCAGCTCACCGCTCGGCTACGAGCAGTACTTC. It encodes CASSPLGYEQYF.

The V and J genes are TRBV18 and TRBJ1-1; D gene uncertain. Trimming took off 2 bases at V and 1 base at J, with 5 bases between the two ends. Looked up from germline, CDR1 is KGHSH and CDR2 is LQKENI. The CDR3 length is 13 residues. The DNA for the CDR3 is TGTGCCAGCTCACCAAGGGAGAACACTGAAGCTTTCTTT. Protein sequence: CASSPRENTEAFF.

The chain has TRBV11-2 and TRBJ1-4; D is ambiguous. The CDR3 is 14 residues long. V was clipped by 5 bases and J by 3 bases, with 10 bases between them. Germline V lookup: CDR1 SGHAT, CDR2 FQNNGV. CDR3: CASSERTPNEKLFF. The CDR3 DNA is TGTGCCAGCAGCGAACGGACCCCTAATGAAAAACTGTTTTTT.